Each of the 25 T cell receptor beta chains below was sequenced from the same sample in a study of B cell selection in AIRE deficiency. Produced via immunoSEQ multiplex PCR; TCRdb's table is partial and in-frame only. The table includes about 23,000 clones, around 97% detected once. CD4+CD127+ cells were sorted as the conventional CD4 T cells. Sequenced input: conventional CD4+ T cells sorted from PBMCs. All receptors derive from a human donor with AIRE deficiency.

The chain uses TRBV18 and TRBJ1-1; 7 positions match TRBD1. The CDR3 is 14 residues long. V trimming: 4 bases; J trimming: 3 bases; junction bases outside the gene matches: 5. CDR1 is KGHSH, CDR2 LQKENI, per germline. DNA for the CDR3: TGTGCCAGCTCACTGACAGGGATGGACACTGAAGCTTTCTTT. It specifies CASSLTGMDTEAFF.

The chain couples TRBV30 to TRBJ1-5; D unclear. From germline, CDR1 is GTSNPN and CDR2 SVGIG (reference sequence). The V and J ends lost 1 base and 2 bases respectively, with 18 bases between them. This CDR3 has 17 residues. The CDR3 loop reads CAWSGTRTTGGNQPQHF. The CDR3 DNA reads TGTGCCTGGAGTGGAACCAGGACGACGGGAGGCAATCAGCCCCAGCATTTT.

V gene TRBV25-1 combines with J gene TRBJ2-1; 8 positions agree with TRBD2. The CDR3 contains 16 residues. From germline, CDR1 is MGHDK and CDR2 SYGVNS. The junction had 8 bases not matched to a gene; V was cut back by 0 bases and J by 7 bases. Written as DNA, the CDR3 is TGTGCCAGCAGTGAATACAGGGCTAGCGGGTGGAATGAGCAGTTCTTC. Its protein product is CASSEYRASGWNEQFF.

The J gene is TRBJ2-3, the V gene TRBV27, with D unresolved. The CDR3 has 13 amino acids. The germline V and J ends were trimmed by 2 bases and 5 bases, with 8 bases remaining between them. Germline CDR1 reads MNHEY; CDR2 reads SMNVEV (reference sequence). The CDR3 nucleotides read TGTGCCAGCAGTTTAGTTTTCGGAGATACGCAGTATTTT. Translating gives CASSLVFGDTQYF.

This clone showed up just once. The chain is built from TRBV5-5 and TRBJ2-1; D is possibly TRBD2 (6 bases). The CDR3 totals 15 residues. Germline CDR1 reads SGHKS; CDR2 reads YYEKEE (reference sequence). The V end lost 3 bases, the J end lost 0 bases, and 10 bases lay between the germline ends. Here the CDR3 reads CASSSAGRSYNEQFF. CDR3 DNA: TGTGCCAGCAGCTCAGCGGGCCGCTCCTACAATGAGCAGTTCTTC.

This chain joins TRBV30 and TRBJ2-1; D may be TRBD1 (7 bases). This CDR3 spans 15 amino acids. CDR1 and CDR2 (germline): GTSNPN, SVGIG (reference sequence). Between the trimmed V and J ends, which lost 2 bases and 8 bases, there was a span of 19 bases. CDR3 DNA sequence: TGTGCCTGGAGTAGGAGGGGGCGAGGTAATGATGAGCAGTTCTTC. It codes for CAWSRRGRGNDEQFF.

With regard to this clone: Its ends do not fully match the called genes, so a read error is possible. V and J are TRBV7-4 and TRBJ2-6; D might be TRBD1 (5 bases). The CDR3 spans 17 residues. The germline CDR1 and CDR2 sequences are SGHVT and SQSDAQ. CDR3 DNA: TGTGCCAGCAGCGTAGCTACAGGACAAAGTCGGGCCAACGTCCTGACTTTC. Protein product: CASSVATGQSRANVLTF.

This clone was observed once. The rearrangement links TRBV12-5 to TRBJ2-7; D gene uncertain. The CDR3 loop spans 14 amino acids. The germline V gene has CDR1 LGHNT and CDR2 FRNRAP. V was clipped by 2 bases and J by 1 base, with 9 bases between them. In DNA, the CDR3 is TGTGCTAGTGGTTTGATCACAGATTCCTACGAGCAGTACTTC. This codes for CASGLITDSYEQYF.

The chain employs TRBV6-6 and TRBJ2-7; D unresolved. There are 12 residues in the CDR3. V lost 5 bases, J lost 0 bases, and 5 bases lay in between. The germline V gene has CDR1 MNHNY and CDR2 SVGAGI (reference sequence). CDR3 DNA sequence: TGTGCCAGCAGTCCGAGCTCCTACGAGCAGTACTTC. Its translation: CASSPSSYEQYF.

The rearrangement links TRBV5-4 to TRBJ1-1; 7 nucleotides line up with TRBD1. V was pared by 4 bases and J by 1 base, with 10 bases of the junction left unmatched. Germline V lookup: CDR1 SGHNT, CDR2 YYREEE (reference sequence). The CDR3 extends over 16 amino acids. The CDR3 DNA reads as TGTGCCAGCAGCCCGGGACAGCCCCATGCGAACACTGAAGCTTTCTTT. Translated: CASSPGQPHANTEAFF. Full variable domain (remainder filled in from reference TRBV5-4 and TRBJ1-1): ETGVTQSPTHLIKTRGQQVTLRCSSQSGHNTVSWYQQALGQGPQFIFQYYREEENGRGNFPPRFSGLQFPNYSSELNVNALELDDSALYLCASSPGQPHANTEAFFGQGTRLTVV.

V usage is TRBV7-2 and J usage is TRBJ2-4, with TRBD2 matching over 7 bases. The CDR3 sequence is 14 residues long. From germline, CDR1 is SGHTA and CDR2 FQGNSA. V shed 5 bases, J shed 6 bases, and the junction held 7 bases outside the gene matches. In DNA form, the CDR3 reads TGTGCCAGCAGCCCGCGGGAGCAAGGAAACATTCAGTACTTC. Its protein is CASSPREQGNIQYF.

The rearrangement joins TRBV4-1 to TRBJ2-5; 8 bases line up with TRBD1. The CDR3 is 15 residues long. Germline V gene lookup returns CDR1 MGHRA and CDR2 YSYEKL. Trimming took 3 bases from V and 5 from J; bases not matched to a gene: 8. The CDR3 DNA reads TGCGCCAGCAGCCAGGAGGACAGACAGGGGGAGACCCAGTACTTC. This translates into CASSQEDRQGETQYF.

The J gene is TRBJ2-7, the V gene TRBV6-5; 9 bases align to TRBD2. V gave up 6 bases and J gave up 2 bases; unmatched junction bases: 2. This CDR3 comprises 13 residues. Germline lookup yields CDR1 MNHEY and CDR2 SVGAGI. CDR3 residues: CASRAGGTYEQYF. CDR3 bases: TGTGCCAGCAGGGCGGGAGGGACCTACGAGCAGTACTTC.

This clone was found once. The chain recombines TRBV2 with TRBJ2-7; D possibly corresponds to TRBD2 (6 bases). V was trimmed by 5 bases and J by 3 bases, leaving 17 bases between them. CDR1 SNHLY and CDR2 FYNNEI come from the germline V gene. The CDR3 loop spans 15 amino acids. CDR3 nucleotide sequence: TGTGCCAGCAGTCTAACTCCCAGCGGGTACTACGAGCAGTACTTC. Its protein product is CASSLTPSGYYEQYF. The variable domain in full, completed from reference TRBV2 and TRBJ2-7, reads EPEVTQTPSHQVTQMGQEVILRCVPISNHLYFYWYRQILGQKVEFLVSFYNNEISEKSEIFDDQFSVERPDGSNFTLKIRSTKLEDSAMYFCASSLTPSGYYEQYFGPGTRLTVT.

The chain is built from TRBV5-1 and TRBJ2-3, with 12 bases fitting TRBD1. The V segment lost 0 bases and the J segment 9 bases; nucleotides outside the gene matches: 2. This CDR3 comprises 14 residues. Germline lookup yields CDR1 SGHRS and CDR2 YFSETQ. Written as DNA, the CDR3 is TGCGCCAGCAGCTTGGGGGACAGGGGGCCGACGCAGTATTTT. It encodes CASSLGDRGPTQYF.

This clone is a singleton in its sample. This sequence joins TRBV5-1 and TRBJ1-3; TRBD1 is a possible D gene (5 bases). Trimming removed 7 bases from V and 1 base from J, with 6 bases in between. This CDR3 is 12 amino acids long. CDR1 SGHRS and CDR2 YFSETQ come from the germline V gene. The DNA of the CDR3 is TGCGCCAGCGGGGGTTCTGGAAACACCATATATTTT. Amino acid sequence: CASGGSGNTIYF.

The J gene is TRBJ2-5, the V gene TRBV29-1; D is perhaps TRBD1 or TRBD2 (5 bases each). Germline V CDR1 and CDR2: SQVTM, ANQGSEA. This CDR3 has 14 amino acids. Trimming shortened V by 7 bases and J by 1 base, and 16 bases separated the two germline ends. The CDR3 sequence is CSAGRDPSQETQYF. CDR3 DNA: TGCAGCGCCGGAAGGGACCCGAGCCAAGAGACCCAGTACTTC. The variable domain in full, completed from reference TRBV29-1 and TRBJ2-5, reads SAVISQKPSRDICQRGTSLTIQCQVDSQVTMMFWYRQQPGQSLTLIATANQGSEATYESGFVIDKFPISRPNLTFSTLTVSNMSPEDSSIYLCSAGRDPSQETQYFGPGTRLLVL.

The V gene is TRBV2, the J gene TRBJ1-5; 7 bases are shared with TRBD1. The CDR3 totals 18 residues. Trimming took 4 bases from V and 1 from J; bases not matched to a gene: 13. Germline V gives CDR1 SNHLY, CDR2 FYNNEI. CDR3 bases: TGTGCCAGCAGTGGAGTTTTGGGCAGGGGGAGAAGCAATCAGCCCCAGCATTTT. Translating gives CASSGVLGRGRSNQPQHF.

This chain uses TRBV28 with TRBJ2-3; D is perhaps TRBD2 (6 bases). There are 17 residues in the CDR3. Between the trimmed V and J ends, which lost 7 bases and 4 bases, there was a span of 24 bases. From germline, CDR1 is MDHEN and CDR2 SYDVKM. The CDR3 here is CASTTLWSRERADTQYF. CDR3 DNA sequence: TGTGCCAGCACCACTTTATGGTCGCGGGAACGGGCAGATACGCAGTATTTT.

The chain has TRBV7-2 and TRBJ2-5, with TRBD2 matching 12 bases. Germline values: CDR1 SGHTA, CDR2 FQGNSA. The CDR3 runs 16 residues. With 4 bases clipped from V and 5 bases from J, the junction kept 8 bases outside the gene matches. The CDR3 loop reads CASSSGLAGPWETQYF. CDR3 sequence (DNA): TGTGCCAGCAGCTCAGGACTAGCGGGACCGTGGGAGACCCAGTACTTC. Complete variable domain (other parts from reference TRBV7-2 and TRBJ2-5): GAGVSQSPSNKVTEKGKDVELRCDPISGHTALYWYRQSLGQGLEFLIYFQGNSAPDKSGLPSDRFSAERTGGSVSTLTIQRTQQEDSAVYLCASSSGLAGPWETQYFGPGTRLLVL.

The rearrangement joins TRBV28 to TRBJ1-1; D ambiguous. Germline CDR1 MDHEN, CDR2 SYDVKM. The CDR3 has 16 residues. V was cut by 2 bases and J by 2 bases, with 15 bases left in between. CDR3 nucleotide sequence: TGTGCCAGCAGTTTAAATGTTGGGCAATTTAACACTGAAGCTTTCTTT. Amino acids: CASSLNVGQFNTEAFF.

J is TRBJ2-5 and V is TRBV9; D gene unclear. Deletions cut 2 bases from V and 0 bases from J, with 14 bases between. The germline CDR1 and CDR2 sequences are SGDLS and YYNGEE. This CDR3 has 16 amino acids. The CDR3 DNA reads as TGTGCCAGCAGCGTTAACCCACTGAGGAACCAAGAGACCCAGTACTTC. Translated, it gives CASSVNPLRNQETQYF.

The chain uses TRBV18 and TRBJ1-1; D gene uncertain. Looked up from germline, CDR1 is KGHSH and CDR2 is LQKENI. The CDR3 is 13 residues long. Trimming pared 3 bases from V and 1 base from J, leaving 6 bases between. The CDR3 bases are TGTGCCAGCTCACCGGAGAGGAACACTGAAGCTTTCTTT. This codes for CASSPERNTEAFF.

The chain carries TRBV28 and TRBJ2-7; D not certain. The V end was cut by 1 base, the J end by 2 bases, with 12 bases between. Germline V gene data show CDR1 as MDHEN and CDR2 as SYDVKM. CDR3 length: 15 amino acids. The CDR3 reads CASSLLAGDAYEQYF. In DNA form, the CDR3 reads TGTGCCAGCAGTTTATTGGCAGGCGACGCCTACGAGCAGTACTTC.

The chain has TRBV28 and TRBJ1-4, with D uncertain. CDR3 size: 11 residues. V gave up 6 bases and J gave up 5 bases, with 4 bases separating them. Germline V gene sequence: CDR1 MDHEN, CDR2 SYDVKM. The CDR3 region is CASRSNEKLFF. The CDR3 region has the DNA TGTGCCAGCAGAAGCAATGAAAAACTGTTTTTT.